This entry lists 10 T cell receptor beta chains sequenced from one sample in a study of T-cell reconstitution after alpha-beta-depleted transplantation in children. Construction of the TCRbeta library involved unique molecular identifiers. Each CDR3 protein gets one entry after TCRdb re-called the PCR reads with MiXCR. Among approximately 270,000 distinct CDR3 sequences, more than 8% were seen once, and the ten largest hold 10%. The material sequenced was PBMCs from the stem cell graft donor, taken from the stem cell graft. All receptors derive from a human donor who donated a stem cell graft to a child with SCID.

Note on this clonotype: A clone one base away is much larger, so this may be a read error. The rearrangement joins TRBV7-8 to TRBJ2-2; TRBD1 is a possible D gene (5 bases). The V end was cut by 4 bases, the J end by 6 bases, with 9 bases between. Germline V lookup: CDR1 SGHVS, CDR2 FQNEAQ. This CDR3 has 13 amino acids. The CDR3 sequence: CASSSSGSGELFF. In nucleotides, the CDR3 is TGTGCCAGCAGCTCGTCAGGGTCCGGGGAGCTGTTTTTT.

The genes are TRBV2 and TRBJ1-2; D call uncertain. V lost 4 bases and J 2 bases, leaving 8 bases between the germline ends. The CDR3 covers 13 residues. Germline V gene lookup returns CDR1 SNHLY and CDR2 FYNNEI. CDR3 DNA: TGTGCCAGCAGTGGTAGAGGGAACTATGGCTACACCTTC. It specifies CASSGRGNYGYTF.

This clonotype was recorded a few times. The chain couples TRBV7-3 to TRBJ2-2; 8 bases are shared with TRBD2. CDR1 is SGHTA, CDR2 FQGTGA, per germline. Germline trimming cut 5 bases from V and 4 bases from J; bases unmatched to any gene: 3. The CDR3 loop spans 14 amino acids. The CDR3 nucleotides are TGTGCCAGCAGCCCCGGGACTAGCACCGGGGAGCTGTTTTTT. It yields the protein CASSPGTSTGELFF.

The table lists this clonotype with a few counts. The rearrangement joins TRBV5-1 to TRBJ2-7; TRBD1 aligns across 8 bases. The germline V gene encodes CDR1 SGHRS and CDR2 YFSETQ. J gave up 2 bases and V 5 bases, and 9 bases lay outside the gene matches. This CDR3 comprises 15 residues. The chain's CDR3 is CASRETTGDPYEQYF. The CDR3, as DNA: TGCGCCAGCAGAGAGACGACAGGGGACCCCTACGAGCAGTACTTC.

This clonotype was detected a few times. J is TRBJ2-1 and V is TRBV7-9; D remains unclear. This CDR3 has 15 amino acids. Germline CDR1 SEHNR, CDR2 FQNEAQ (reference sequence). The germline V and J ends were trimmed by 5 bases and 0 bases, with 11 bases remaining between them. CDR3 sequence (DNA): TGTGCCAGCAGCACTCTCCGGGTCTCCTACAATGAGCAGTTCTTC. It is translated as CASSTLRVSYNEQFF. The full variable domain, in which reference TRBV7-9 and TRBJ2-1 provide the parts outside the CDR3, is DTGVSQNPRHKITKRGQNVTFRCDPISEHNRLYWYRQTLGQGPEFLTYFQNEAQLEKSRLLSDRFSAERPKGSFSTLEIQRTEQGDSAMYLCASSTLRVSYNEQFFGPGTRLTVL.

This clonotype was observed at least ten times. The chain uses TRBV2 and TRBJ1-5; D call uncertain. Germline CDR1 reads SNHLY; CDR2 reads FYNNEI. The germline V and J ends were trimmed by 7 bases and 0 bases, with 7 bases remaining between them. The CDR3 loop spans 13 amino acids. The CDR3 loop reads CASMRGSNQPQHF. CDR3 coding DNA: TGTGCCAGCATGAGAGGTAGCAATCAGCCCCAGCATTTT.

This clonotype was observed many times. The V gene is TRBV5-1, the J gene TRBJ1-1; D not resolved. Germline CDR1 SGHRS, CDR2 YFSETQ. V lost 5 bases and J 0 bases, leaving 14 bases between the germline ends. The CDR3 runs 15 residues. The CDR3 protein is CASSGGVSVNTEAFF. The DNA of the CDR3 is TGCGCCAGCAGTGGCGGGGTCTCCGTGAACACTGAAGCTTTCTTT.

This clonotype was recorded a few times. The chain recombines TRBV24-1 with TRBJ2-1, with 8 bases that match TRBD2. Germline loops: CDR1 KGHDR, CDR2 SFDVKD. The CDR3 is 16 residues long. V lost 2 bases and J lost 8; bases outside the gene matches: 10. This CDR3 is CATSDSGPSGWDEQFF. The CDR3 coding sequence is TGTGCCACCAGTGATTCGGGGCCTAGCGGGTGGGATGAGCAGTTCTTC.

V usage is TRBV7-9 and J usage is TRBJ1-1, with D tentatively TRBD1 (5 bases). Trimming stripped 0 bases from V and 5 bases from J, with 16 bases between. Germline V gives CDR1 SEHNR, CDR2 FQNEAQ (reference sequence). The CDR3 is made up of 16 amino acids. Here the CDR3 DNA reads TGTGCCAGCAGCTTAGCGTCCGGGACGGGGTTTACTGAAGCTTTCTTT. Its translation: CASSLASGTGFTEAFF.

The V and J genes are TRBV5-1 and TRBJ1-4; the D is unclear. Trimming shortened V by 0 bases and J by 7 bases, and 10 bases separated the two germline ends. The germline gives CDR1 SGHRS, CDR2 YFSETQ. This CDR3 has 14 amino acids. The chain's CDR3 is CASSLAVVGEKLFF. The DNA of the CDR3 is TGCGCCAGCAGCTTGGCAGTCGTGGGTGAAAAACTGTTTTTT.